Below, 2 T cell receptor beta chains from the same sample are listed, as sequenced in a study of blood T cell repertoires in COVID-19. Method: immunoSEQ multiplex PCR; TCRdb's copy keeps in-frame clones and lacks some. The table lists 150,000 to 170,000 clones, roughly 84% of them singletons. Sequenced sample: peripheral blood. These receptors were collected from a man aged 55-75 years with COVID-19, enrolled during active disease.

This clone was seen once. This chain connects TRBV6-2 or TRBV6-3 to TRBJ1-4; D possibly corresponds to TRBD1 (6 bases). V shed 2 bases and J shed 5 bases, with 9 bases lying between them. CDR1 MNHEY and CDR2 SVGEGT come from the germline V gene. The CDR3 is 14 residues long. Here the CDR3 reads CASSYTGFNEKLFF. The CDR3 DNA reads TGTGCCAGCAGTTACACAGGGTTCAATGAAAAACTGTTTTTT.

The genes are TRBV7-2 and TRBJ2-7, with D possibly being TRBD2 (6 bases). Trimming pared 4 bases from V and 4 bases from J, leaving 11 bases between. Germline assignment: CDR1 SGHTA and CDR2 FQGNSA. CDR3 length: 13 amino acids. The chain's CDR3 is CASSSRGGYEQYF. As DNA, the CDR3 is TGTGCCAGCAGCTCCCGTGGAGGGTACGAGCAGTACTTC.